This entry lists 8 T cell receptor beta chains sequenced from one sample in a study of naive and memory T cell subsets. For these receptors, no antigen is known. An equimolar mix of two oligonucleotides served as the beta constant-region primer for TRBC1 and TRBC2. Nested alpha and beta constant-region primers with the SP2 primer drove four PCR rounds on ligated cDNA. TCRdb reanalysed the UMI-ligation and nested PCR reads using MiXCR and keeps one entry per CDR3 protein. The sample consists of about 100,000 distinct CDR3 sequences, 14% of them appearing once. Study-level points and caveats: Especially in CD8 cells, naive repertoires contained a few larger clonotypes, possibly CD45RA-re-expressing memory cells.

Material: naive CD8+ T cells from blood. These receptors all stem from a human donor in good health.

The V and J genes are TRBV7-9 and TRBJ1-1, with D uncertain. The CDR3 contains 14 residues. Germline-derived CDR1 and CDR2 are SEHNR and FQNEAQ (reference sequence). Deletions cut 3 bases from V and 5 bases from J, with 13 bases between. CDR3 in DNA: TGTGCCAGCAGCTTGCCAAGGTCGTGGACTGAAGCTTTCTTT. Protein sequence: CASSLPRSWTEAFF. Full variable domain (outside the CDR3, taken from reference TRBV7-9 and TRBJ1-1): DTGVSQNPRHKITKRGQNVTFRCDPISEHNRLYWYRQTLGQGPEFLTYFQNEAQLEKSRLLSDRFSAERPKGSFSTLEIQRTEQGDSAMYLCASSLPRSWTEAFFGQGTRLTVV.

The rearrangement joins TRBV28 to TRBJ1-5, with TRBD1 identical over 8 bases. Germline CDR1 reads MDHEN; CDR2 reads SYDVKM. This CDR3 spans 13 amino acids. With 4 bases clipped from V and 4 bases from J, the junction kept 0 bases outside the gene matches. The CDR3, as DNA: TGTGCCAGCAGTTGGACAGGGAATCAGCCCCAGCATTTT. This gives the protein CASSWTGNQPQHF.

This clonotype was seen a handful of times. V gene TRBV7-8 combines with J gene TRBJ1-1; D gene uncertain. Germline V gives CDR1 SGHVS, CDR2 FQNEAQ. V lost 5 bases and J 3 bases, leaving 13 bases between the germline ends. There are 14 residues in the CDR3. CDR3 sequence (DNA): TGTGCCAGCAGCCCACTAGGGCAGTACACTGAAGCTTTCTTT. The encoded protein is CASSPLGQYTEAFF.

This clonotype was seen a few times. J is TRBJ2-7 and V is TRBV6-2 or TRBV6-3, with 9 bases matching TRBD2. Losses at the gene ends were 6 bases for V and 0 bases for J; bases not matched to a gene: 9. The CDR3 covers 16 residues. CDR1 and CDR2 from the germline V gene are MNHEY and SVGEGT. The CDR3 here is CASSRLAESFSYEQYF. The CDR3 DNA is TGTGCCAGCAGCCGACTAGCGGAATCCTTCTCCTACGAGCAGTACTTC.

The CDR3 is CATSRVPTGGGYTF. CDR3 in DNA: TGTGCCACCAGCAGAGTGCCGACGGGGGGCGGCTACACCTTC. The chain links TRBV15 to TRBJ1-2, with D possibly being TRBD1 (6 bases). The CDR3 consists of 14 residues. CDR1 LNHNV and CDR2 YYDKDF come from the germline V gene (reference sequence). Trimming stripped 1 base from V and 8 bases from J, with 14 bases between.

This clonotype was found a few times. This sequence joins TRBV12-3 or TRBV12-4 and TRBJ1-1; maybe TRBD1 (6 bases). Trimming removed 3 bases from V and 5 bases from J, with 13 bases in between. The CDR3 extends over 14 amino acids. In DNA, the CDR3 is TGTGCCAGCAGTTTTGGGGGGCTGCCTACTGAAGCTTTCTTT. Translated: CASSFGGLPTEAFF.

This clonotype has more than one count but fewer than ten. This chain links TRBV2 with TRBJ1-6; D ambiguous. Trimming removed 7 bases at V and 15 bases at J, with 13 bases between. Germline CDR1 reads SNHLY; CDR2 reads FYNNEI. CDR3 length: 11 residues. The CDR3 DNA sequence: TGTGCCAGCATGGGCACCGAGGGCCTCCACTTT. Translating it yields CASMGTEGLHF.

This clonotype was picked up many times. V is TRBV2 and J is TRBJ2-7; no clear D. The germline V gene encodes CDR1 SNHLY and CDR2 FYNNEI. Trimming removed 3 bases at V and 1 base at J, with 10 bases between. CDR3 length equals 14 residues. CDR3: CASSDGYTSYEQYF. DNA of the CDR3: TGTGCCAGCAGTGATGGGTACACGTCCTACGAGCAGTACTTC.